Below are 12 T cell receptor beta chains sequenced from a single sample in a study of T cells in Graves' hyperthyroidism and ophthalmopathy. Template material for amplifying TCR beta CDR3 regions consisted of RNA transcripts. The primer set for the first-round RT-PCR of the TCR CDR3 was HTBI. TCRdb called the multiplex PCR reads again in MiXCR, with one record for every CDR3 protein. This table holds around 800,000 distinct CDR3 sequences, approximately 40% found once. Sequencing input: blood. The receptor source for this set is a man in his late teens or twenties with Graves' hyperthyroidism.

The genes are TRBV10-3 and TRBJ1-5; D not resolved. The V end was cut by 7 bases, the J end by 2 bases, with 9 bases between. Per the germline V gene, CDR1 is ENHRY and CDR2 is SYGVKD. CDR3 size: 13 residues. The CDR3 DNA reads as TGTGCCATCACCCGGGGTGGCAATCAGCCCCAGCATTTT. It encodes CAITRGGNQPQHF.

At least ten counts were recorded for this clonotype. V and J are TRBV20-1 and TRBJ2-5; the match to TRBD2 covers 16 bases. CDR3 length: 15 amino acids. J lost 5 bases, V lost 5 bases, and 5 bases had no gene match. Looked up from germline, CDR1 is DFQATT and CDR2 is SNEGSKA (reference sequence). The DNA of the CDR3 is TGCAGTGCTGGGACTAGCGGGGGGGCCCTGGAGACCCAGTACTTC. Encoded protein: CSAGTSGGALETQYF.

This clonotype was picked up a small number of times. CDR3 in DNA: TGTGCCAGCAGCCAAGAAATGTGGACACAGAACACTGAAGCTTTCTTT. Residues: CASSQEMWTQNTEAFF. The chain recombines TRBV9 with TRBJ1-1, with D tentatively TRBD1 (5 bases). Trimming stripped 4 bases from V and 1 base from J, with 17 bases between. CDR1 SGDLS and CDR2 YYNGEE come from the germline V gene. This CDR3 comprises 16 residues.

The chain is built from TRBV24-1 and TRBJ2-2; 8 bases fit TRBD2. Germline assignment: CDR1 KGHDR and CDR2 SFDVKD. V shed 12 bases, J shed 9 bases, and the junction held 11 bases outside the gene matches. CDR3 length: 13 residues. For the CDR3, the DNA is TGTGCCCCGGGAGGGGCCCTAACCAGGGAGCTGTTTTTT. Protein: CAPGGALTRELFF.

The rearrangement links TRBV7-9 to TRBJ1-5, with D tentatively TRBD1 (5 bases). This CDR3 has 14 residues. Germline V CDR1 and CDR2: SEHNR, FQNEAQ (reference sequence). Trimming removed 5 bases at V and 11 bases at J, with 19 bases between. This chain's CDR3 is CASSPPSGQETQHF. The CDR3 bases are TGTGCCAGCAGCCCCCCGAGCGGACAAGAGACCCAGCATTTT.

This clonotype occurred a few times. The V gene is TRBV12-3 or TRBV12-4, the J gene TRBJ1-2; D is unresolved. Trimming stripped 2 bases from V and 7 bases from J, with 14 bases between. CDR3 size: 14 residues. CDR3 sequence (DNA): TGTGCCAGCAGTTTATCCCGGAGATCGGGTGGCTACACCTTC. This gives the protein CASSLSRRSGGYTF.

This clonotype was detected a few times. The genes are TRBV7-9 and TRBJ2-5; D uncertain. The germline gives CDR1 SEHNR, CDR2 FQNEAQ (reference sequence). V was pared by 4 bases and J by 3 bases, with 6 bases between. The CDR3 totals 12 residues. CDR3 in amino acids: CASSSLEETQYF. In nucleotides, the CDR3 is TGTGCCAGCAGCTCCTTGGAAGAGACCCAGTACTTC.

This clonotype was seen more than once but under ten times. V usage is TRBV5-4 and J usage is TRBJ2-6, with TRBD1 matching 8 bases. The CDR3 is made up of 15 amino acids. With 4 bases clipped from V and 10 bases from J, the junction kept 10 bases outside the gene matches. Looked up from germline, CDR1 is SGHNT and CDR2 is YYREEE (reference sequence). The DNA for the CDR3 is TGTGCCAGCAGCACGGTCCGGGACAGGTCGAACGTCCTGACTTTC. Its translation is CASSTVRDRSNVLTF.

The chain joins TRBV29-1 to TRBJ1-2, with D perhaps matching TRBD1 (6 bases). The length of the CDR3 is 12 residues. CDR1 and CDR2 from the germline V gene are SQVTM and ANQGSEA. V was cut by 8 bases and J by 4 bases, with 14 bases left in between. The CDR3 is CSSSPGAYGYTF. For the CDR3, the DNA is TGCAGCAGTTCTCCAGGGGCCTATGGCTACACCTTC. Variable domain in full (rest from reference TRBV29-1 and TRBJ1-2): SAVISQKPSRDICQRGTSLTIQCQVDSQVTMMFWYRQQPGQSLTLIATANQGSEATYESGFVIDKFPISRPNLTFSTLTVSNMSPEDSSIYLCSSSPGAYGYTFGSGTRLTVV.

The chain has TRBV7-3 and TRBJ2-7, with TRBD2 matching 9 bases. The CDR3 length is 16 residues. Germline V CDR1 and CDR2: SGHTA, FQGTGA. V trimming: 4 bases; J trimming: 3 bases; junction bases outside the gene matches: 10. For the CDR3, the DNA is TGTGCCAGCAGCTCGCGCGAGACTAGCGGTTACTACGAGCAGTACTTC. It is translated as CASSSRETSGYYEQYF.

This clonotype was seen more than once but under ten times. The chain links TRBV14 to TRBJ2-2, with D maybe TRBD2 (6 bases). The CDR3 is made up of 15 amino acids. Germline V gene sequence: CDR1 SGHDN, CDR2 FVKESK. With 1 base removed from V and 6 bases from J, the gap between germline ends came to 12 bases. In DNA, the CDR3 is TGTGCCAGCAGCCAAGCTTCCGCGGGGTCCGGGGAGCTGTTTTTT. Its translation: CASSQASAGSGELFF.

There are many counts of this clonotype. This chain links TRBV7-2 with TRBJ2-7; a weak D match, TRBD2 (6 bases). Germline CDR1 reads SGHTA; CDR2 reads FQGNSA. V lost 8 bases, J lost 5 bases, and 19 bases lay in between. This CDR3 has 14 residues. CDR3 in DNA: TGTGCCAGCCGACTGTCCGGGAGCAACGACGAGCAGTACTTC. This encodes CASRLSGSNDEQYF. The full variable domain, with the rest looked up from reference TRBV7-2 and TRBJ2-7, is GAGVSQSPSNKVTEKGKDVELRCDPISGHTALYWYRQSLGQGLEFLIYFQGNSAPDKSGLPSDRFSAERTGGSVSTLTIQRTQQEDSAVYLCASRLSGSNDEQYFGPGTRLTVT.